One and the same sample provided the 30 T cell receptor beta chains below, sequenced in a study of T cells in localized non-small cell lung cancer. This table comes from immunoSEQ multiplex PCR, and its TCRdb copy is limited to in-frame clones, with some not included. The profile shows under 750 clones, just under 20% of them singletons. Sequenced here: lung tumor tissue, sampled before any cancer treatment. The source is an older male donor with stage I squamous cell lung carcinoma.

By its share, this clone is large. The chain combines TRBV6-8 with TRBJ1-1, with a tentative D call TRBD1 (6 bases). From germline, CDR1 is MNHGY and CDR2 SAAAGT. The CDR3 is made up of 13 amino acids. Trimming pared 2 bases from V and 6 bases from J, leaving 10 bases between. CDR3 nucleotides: TGTGCCAGCAGTTACACTACAGGGTCTGAAGCTTTCTTT. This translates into CASSYTTGSEAFF.

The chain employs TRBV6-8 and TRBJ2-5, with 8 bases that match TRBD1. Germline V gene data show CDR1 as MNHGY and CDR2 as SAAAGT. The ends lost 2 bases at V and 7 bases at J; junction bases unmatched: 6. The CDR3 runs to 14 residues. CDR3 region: CASSYHRGSGTQYF. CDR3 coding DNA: TGTGCCAGCAGTTACCACAGGGGGAGTGGGACCCAGTACTTC.

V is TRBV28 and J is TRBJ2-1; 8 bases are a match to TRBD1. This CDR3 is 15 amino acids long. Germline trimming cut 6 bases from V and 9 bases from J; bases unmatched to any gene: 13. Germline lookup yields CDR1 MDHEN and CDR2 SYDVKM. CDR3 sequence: CASSPTGTGASEQFF. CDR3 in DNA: TGTGCCAGCAGCCCAACCGGGACAGGTGCCTCTGAGCAGTTCTTC.

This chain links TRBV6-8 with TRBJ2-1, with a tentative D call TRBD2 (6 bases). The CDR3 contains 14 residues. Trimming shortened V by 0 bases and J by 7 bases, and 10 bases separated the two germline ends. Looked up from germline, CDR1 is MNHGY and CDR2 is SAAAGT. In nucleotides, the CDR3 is TGTGCCAGCAGTTACTCGGAGGGCTTAAATGAGCAGTTCTTC. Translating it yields CASSYSEGLNEQFF.

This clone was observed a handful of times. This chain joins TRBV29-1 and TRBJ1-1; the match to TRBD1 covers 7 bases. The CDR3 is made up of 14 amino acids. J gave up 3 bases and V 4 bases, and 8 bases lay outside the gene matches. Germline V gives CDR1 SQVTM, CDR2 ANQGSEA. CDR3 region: CSVGGRQGDTEAFF. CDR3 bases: TGCAGCGTTGGGGGGCGTCAGGGGGACACTGAAGCTTTCTTT.

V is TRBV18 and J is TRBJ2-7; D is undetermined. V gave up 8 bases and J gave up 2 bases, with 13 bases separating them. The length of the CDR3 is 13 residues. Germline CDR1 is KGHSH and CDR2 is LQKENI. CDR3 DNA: TGTGCCAGCCGGACCGAAGAAACCTACGAGCAGTACTTC. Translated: CASRTEETYEQYF.

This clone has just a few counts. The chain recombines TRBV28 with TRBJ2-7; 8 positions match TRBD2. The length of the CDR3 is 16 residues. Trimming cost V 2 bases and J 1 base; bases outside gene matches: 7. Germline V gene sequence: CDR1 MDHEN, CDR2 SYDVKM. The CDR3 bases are TGTGCCAGCAGTTTAGTATTAGCGGGAATGTCCTACGAGCAGTACTTC. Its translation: CASSLVLAGMSYEQYF.

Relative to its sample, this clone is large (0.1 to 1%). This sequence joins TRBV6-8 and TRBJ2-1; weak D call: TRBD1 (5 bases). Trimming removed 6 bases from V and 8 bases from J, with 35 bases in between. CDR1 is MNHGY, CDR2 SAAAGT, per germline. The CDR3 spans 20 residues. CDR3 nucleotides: TGTGCCAGCAGCCCTCTGGACACTTTTGTTATAGGCGGTTTTACCCATGAGCAGTTCTTC. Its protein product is CASSPLDTFVIGGFTHEQFF.

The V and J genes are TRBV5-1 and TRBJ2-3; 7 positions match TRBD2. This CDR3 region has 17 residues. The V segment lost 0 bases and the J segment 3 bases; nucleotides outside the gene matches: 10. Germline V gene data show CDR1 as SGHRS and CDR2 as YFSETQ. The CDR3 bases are TGCGCCAGCAGCTTGGCCGGTCGGGGCGGGAGTACAGATACGCAGTATTTT. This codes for CASSLAGRGGSTDTQYF.

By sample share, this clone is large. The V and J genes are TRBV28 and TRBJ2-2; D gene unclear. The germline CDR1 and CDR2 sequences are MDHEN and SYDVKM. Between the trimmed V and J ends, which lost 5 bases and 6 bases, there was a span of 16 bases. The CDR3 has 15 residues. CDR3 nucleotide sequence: TGTGCCAGCAGTGTCCCAGAAAGGAGTGCCGGGGAGCTGTTTTTT. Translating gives CASSVPERSAGELFF.

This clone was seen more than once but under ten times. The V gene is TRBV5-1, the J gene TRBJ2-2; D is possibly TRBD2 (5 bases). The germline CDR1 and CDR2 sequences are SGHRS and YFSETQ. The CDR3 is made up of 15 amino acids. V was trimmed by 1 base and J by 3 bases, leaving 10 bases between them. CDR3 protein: CASSLRTVDTGELFF. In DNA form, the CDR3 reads TGCGCCAGCAGCTTGAGGACTGTGGACACCGGGGAGCTGTTTTTT.

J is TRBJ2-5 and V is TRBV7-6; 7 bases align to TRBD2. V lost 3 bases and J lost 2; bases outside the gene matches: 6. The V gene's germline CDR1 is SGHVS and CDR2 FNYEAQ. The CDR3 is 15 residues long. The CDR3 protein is CASSFLGGRQETQYF. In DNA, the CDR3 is TGTGCCAGCAGCTTCCTCGGGGGGAGGCAAGAGACCCAGTACTTC.

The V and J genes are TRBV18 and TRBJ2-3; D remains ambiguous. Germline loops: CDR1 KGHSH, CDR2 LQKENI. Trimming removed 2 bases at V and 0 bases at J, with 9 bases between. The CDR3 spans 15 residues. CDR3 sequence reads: CASSPSYLSTDTQYF. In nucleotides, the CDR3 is TGTGCCAGCTCACCATCCTACCTTAGCACAGATACGCAGTATTTT.

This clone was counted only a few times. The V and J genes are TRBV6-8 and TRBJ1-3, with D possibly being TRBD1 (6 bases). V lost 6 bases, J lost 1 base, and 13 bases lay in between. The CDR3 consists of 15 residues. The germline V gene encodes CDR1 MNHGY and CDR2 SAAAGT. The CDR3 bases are TGTGCCAGCAGGTATACCCAGGGGTCTGGAAACACCATATATTTT. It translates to CASRYTQGSGNTIYF.

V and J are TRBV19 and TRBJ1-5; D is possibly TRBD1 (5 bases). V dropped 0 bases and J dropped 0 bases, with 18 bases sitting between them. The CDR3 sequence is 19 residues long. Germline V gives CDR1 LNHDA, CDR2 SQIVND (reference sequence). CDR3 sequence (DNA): TGTGCCAGTAGTATAGATTTTATGGGGGTCGTGTATAGCAATCAGCCCCAGCATTTT. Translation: CASSIDFMGVVYSNQPQHF. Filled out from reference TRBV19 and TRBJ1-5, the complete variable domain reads DGGITQSPKYLFRKEGQNVTLSCEQNLNHDAMYWYRQDPGQGLRLIYYSQIVNDFQKGDIAEGYSVSREKKESFPLTVTSAQKNPTAFYLCASSIDFMGVVYSNQPQHFGDGTRLSIL.

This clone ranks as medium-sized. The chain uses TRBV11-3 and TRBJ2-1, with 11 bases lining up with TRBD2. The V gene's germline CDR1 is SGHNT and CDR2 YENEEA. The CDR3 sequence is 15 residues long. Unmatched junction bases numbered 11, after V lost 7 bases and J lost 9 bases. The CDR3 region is CASTTIAGGPVEQFF. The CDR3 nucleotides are TGTGCCAGCACCACGATAGCGGGAGGGCCGGTTGAGCAGTTCTTC.

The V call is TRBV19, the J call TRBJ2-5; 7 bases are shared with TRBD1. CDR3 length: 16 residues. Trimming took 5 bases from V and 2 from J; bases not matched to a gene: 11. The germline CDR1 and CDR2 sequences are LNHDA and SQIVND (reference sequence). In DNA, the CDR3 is TGTGCCAGTAGTTCCCACAGGGGTAGGGTTCAAGAGACCCAGTACTTC. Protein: CASSSHRGRVQETQYF.

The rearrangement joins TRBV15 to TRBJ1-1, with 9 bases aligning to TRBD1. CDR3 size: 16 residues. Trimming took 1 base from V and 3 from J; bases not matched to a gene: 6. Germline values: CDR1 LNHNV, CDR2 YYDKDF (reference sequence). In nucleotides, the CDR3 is TGTGCCACCAGCAGAGCCAGGGGACAGGGTGACACTGAAGCTTTCTTT. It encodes CATSRARGQGDTEAFF.

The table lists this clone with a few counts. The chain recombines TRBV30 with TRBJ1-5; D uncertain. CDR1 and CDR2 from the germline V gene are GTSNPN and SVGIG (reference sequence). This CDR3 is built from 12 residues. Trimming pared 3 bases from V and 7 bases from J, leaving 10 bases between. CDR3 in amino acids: CAWRIGRQPQHF. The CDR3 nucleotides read TGTGCCTGGAGGATTGGCAGACAGCCCCAGCATTTT.

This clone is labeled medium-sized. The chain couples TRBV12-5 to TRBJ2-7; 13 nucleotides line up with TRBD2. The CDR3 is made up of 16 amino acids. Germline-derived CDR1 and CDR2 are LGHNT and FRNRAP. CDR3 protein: CASKTSGRAGFCEQYV. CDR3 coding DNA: TGTGCCAGCAAAACTAGCGGGAGGGCCGGGTTCTGCGAGCAGTACGTC.

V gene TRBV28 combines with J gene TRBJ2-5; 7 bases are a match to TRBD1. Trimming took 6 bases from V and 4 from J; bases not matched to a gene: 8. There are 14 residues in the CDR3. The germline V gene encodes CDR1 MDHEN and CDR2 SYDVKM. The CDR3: CASRGATGRETQYF. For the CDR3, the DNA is TGTGCCAGCAGGGGAGCGACAGGGAGAGAGACCCAGTACTTC.

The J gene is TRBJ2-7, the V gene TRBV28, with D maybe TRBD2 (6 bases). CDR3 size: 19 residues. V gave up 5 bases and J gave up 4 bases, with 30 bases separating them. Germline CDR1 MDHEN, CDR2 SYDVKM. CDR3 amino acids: CASSPQSWDARVGGYEQYF. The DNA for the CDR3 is TGTGCCAGCAGTCCCCAGTCGTGGGACGCTCGGGTGGGGGGTTACGAGCAGTACTTC.

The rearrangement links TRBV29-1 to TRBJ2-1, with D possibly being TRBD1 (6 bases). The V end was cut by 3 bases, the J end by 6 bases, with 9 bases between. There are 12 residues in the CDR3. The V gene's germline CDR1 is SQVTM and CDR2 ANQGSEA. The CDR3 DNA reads TGCAGCGTTGATCGACAGGTCAATGAGCAGTTCTTC. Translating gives CSVDRQVNEQFF.

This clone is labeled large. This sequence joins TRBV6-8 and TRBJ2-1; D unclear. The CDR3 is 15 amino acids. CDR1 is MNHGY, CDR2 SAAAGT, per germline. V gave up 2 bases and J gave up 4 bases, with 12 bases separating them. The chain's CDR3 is CASSYEDGRYNEQFF. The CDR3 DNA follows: TGTGCCAGCAGTTACGAGGACGGAAGATACAATGAGCAGTTCTTC.

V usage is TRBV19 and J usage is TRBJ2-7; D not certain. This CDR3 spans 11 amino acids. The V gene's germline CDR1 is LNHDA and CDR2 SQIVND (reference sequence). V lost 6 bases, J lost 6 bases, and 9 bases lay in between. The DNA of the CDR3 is TGTGCCAGTAGCCCCGGTCGCGAGCAGTACTTC. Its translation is CASSPGREQYF.

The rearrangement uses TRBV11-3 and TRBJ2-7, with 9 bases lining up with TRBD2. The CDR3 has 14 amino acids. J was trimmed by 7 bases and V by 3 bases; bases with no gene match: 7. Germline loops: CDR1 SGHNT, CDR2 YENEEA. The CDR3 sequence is CASSFVAGVGEQYF. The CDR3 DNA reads TGTGCCAGCAGCTTCGTAGCGGGAGTGGGTGAGCAGTACTTC.

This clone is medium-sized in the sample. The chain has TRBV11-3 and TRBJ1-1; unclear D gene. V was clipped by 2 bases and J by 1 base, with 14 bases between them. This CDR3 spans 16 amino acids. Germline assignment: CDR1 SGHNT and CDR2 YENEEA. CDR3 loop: CASSLSIRTANTEAFF. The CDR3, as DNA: TGTGCCAGCAGCTTATCAATCAGAACCGCGAACACTGAAGCTTTCTTT.

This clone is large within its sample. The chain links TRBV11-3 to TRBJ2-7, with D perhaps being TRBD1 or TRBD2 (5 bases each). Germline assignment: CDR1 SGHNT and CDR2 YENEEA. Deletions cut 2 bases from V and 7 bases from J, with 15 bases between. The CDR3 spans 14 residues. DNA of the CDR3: TGTGCCAGCAGCTTAATGGGGGTCCCGGGGGAGCAGTACTTC. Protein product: CASSLMGVPGEQYF.

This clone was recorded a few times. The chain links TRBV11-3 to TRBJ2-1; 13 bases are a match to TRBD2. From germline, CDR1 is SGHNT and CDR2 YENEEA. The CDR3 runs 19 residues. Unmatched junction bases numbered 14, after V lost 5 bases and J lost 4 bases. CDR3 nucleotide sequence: TGTGCCAGCAGCATCCCGGGACTAGCGGGAAGAGGGAAATACAATGAGCAGTTCTTC. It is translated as CASSIPGLAGRGKYNEQFF.

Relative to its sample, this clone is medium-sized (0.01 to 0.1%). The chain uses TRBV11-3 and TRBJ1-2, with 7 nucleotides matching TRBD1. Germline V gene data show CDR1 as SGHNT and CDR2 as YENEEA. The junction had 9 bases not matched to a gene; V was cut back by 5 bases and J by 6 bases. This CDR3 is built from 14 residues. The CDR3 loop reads CASSGLGQVDGYTF. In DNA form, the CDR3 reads TGTGCCAGCAGCGGACTCGGACAGGTGGATGGCTACACCTTC.